The 6 T cell receptor beta chains in this list originate from one sample, sequenced in a study of technical replicates of blood from a handful of donors. Sequencing was performed with immunoSEQ multiplex PCR; in TCRdb, only in-frame clones are kept and a portion is missing. The sample lists 75,000 to 95,000 clones, about 88% occurring once. The sample was T cells isolated from PBMCs. These receptors were collected from a human donor in good health.

This chain connects TRBV15 to TRBJ2-1; 7 positions match TRBD1. CDR1 LNHNV and CDR2 YYDKDF come from the germline V gene (reference sequence). Trimming took 0 bases from V and 5 from J; bases not matched to a gene: 4. The CDR3 covers 15 residues. CDR3 nucleotides: TGTGCCACCAGCAGAGATCTAGGGGGCAACAATGAGCAGTTCTTC. Encoded protein: CATSRDLGGNNEQFF.

V gene TRBV6-6 combines with J gene TRBJ2-1; TRBD2 is a possible D gene (6 bases). CDR3 length: 16 residues. The V gene lost 9 bases and the J gene lost 9 bases, with 27 bases spanning the gap. CDR1 MNHNY and CDR2 SVGAGI come from the germline V gene (reference sequence). The CDR3 sequence is CASMPSTSASLGEQFF. The CDR3 DNA reads as TGTGCCAGTATGCCCTCGACTAGTGCAAGTCTGGGTGAGCAGTTCTTC.

The J gene is TRBJ2-3, the V gene TRBV27; D is uncertain. V lost 4 bases and J 0 bases, leaving 5 bases between the germline ends. The CDR3 covers 13 residues. Germline CDR1 MNHEY, CDR2 SMNVEV (reference sequence). CDR3 coding DNA: TGTGCCAGCAGTTCAGGTAGCACAGATACGCAGTATTTT. Its protein is CASSSGSTDTQYF.

J is TRBJ2-7 and V is TRBV9, with D tentatively TRBD1 (6 bases). Germline loops: CDR1 SGDLS, CDR2 YYNGEE. V gave up 2 bases and J gave up 2 bases, with 11 bases separating them. CDR3 length: 14 residues. The CDR3 loop is CASSVRGVPYEQYF. CDR3 nucleotides: TGTGCCAGCAGCGTCAGGGGAGTCCCCTACGAGCAGTACTTC.

This clone was seen once. This chain uses TRBV25-1 with TRBJ2-7; D perhaps matches TRBD1 (7 bases). Germline assignment: CDR1 MGHDK and CDR2 SYGVNS. The V end lost 1 base, the J end lost 5 bases, and 15 bases lay between the germline ends. The CDR3 contains 15 residues. The CDR3 is CASSELRQGGDEQYF. Here the CDR3 DNA reads TGTGCCAGCAGTGAATTAAGACAGGGAGGCGACGAGCAGTACTTC.

V and J are TRBV4-2 and TRBJ1-2; D possibly corresponds to TRBD1 (6 bases). The length of the CDR3 is 14 residues. Trimming cost V 3 bases and J 3 bases, with 11 bases left between them. Germline V CDR1 and CDR2: LGHNA, YNFKEQ. The CDR3 loop reads CASSHPAGDYGYTF. In nucleotides, the CDR3 is TGTGCCAGCAGCCATCCCGCAGGGGACTATGGCTACACCTTC.